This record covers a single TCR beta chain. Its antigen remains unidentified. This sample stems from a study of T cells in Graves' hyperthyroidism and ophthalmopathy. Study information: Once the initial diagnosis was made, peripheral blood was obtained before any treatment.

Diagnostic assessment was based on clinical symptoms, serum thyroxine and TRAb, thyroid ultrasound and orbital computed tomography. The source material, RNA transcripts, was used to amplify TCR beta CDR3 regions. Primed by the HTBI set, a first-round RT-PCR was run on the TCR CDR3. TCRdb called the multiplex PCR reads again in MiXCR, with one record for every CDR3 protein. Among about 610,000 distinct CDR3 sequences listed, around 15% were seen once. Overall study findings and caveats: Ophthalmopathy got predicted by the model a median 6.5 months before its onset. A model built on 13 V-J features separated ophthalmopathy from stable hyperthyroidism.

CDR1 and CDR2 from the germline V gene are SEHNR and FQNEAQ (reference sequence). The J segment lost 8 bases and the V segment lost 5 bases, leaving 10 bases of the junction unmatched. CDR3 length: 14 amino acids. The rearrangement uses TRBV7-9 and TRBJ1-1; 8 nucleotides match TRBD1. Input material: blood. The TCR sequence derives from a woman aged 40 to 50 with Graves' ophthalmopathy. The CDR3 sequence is CASSRNGQGGEAFF. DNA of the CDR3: TGTGCCAGCAGCCGAAATGGACAGGGTGGGGAAGCTTTCTTT.